Described below is a single T cell receptor (beta chain) sequence and its context. Followed longitudinally, the Seattle patients had been enrolled during active infection. Libraries were prepared by immunoSEQ multiplex PCR; TCRdb keeps only in-frame clonotypes and omits some of them. The data contain roughly 460,000 clones, roughly 90% of them singletons. The entry originates in a study of blood T cell repertoires in COVID-19. At the level of the study: Acute and convalescent COVID-19 samples came from the United States, Italy and Spain. Sample material is recorded as cDNA or gDNA derived from T cells, B-cell-depleted T cells, or PBMCs.

This CDR3 is built from 13 residues. Germline V gives CDR1 SGHDT, CDR2 YYEEEE. V lost 4 bases to trimming and J lost 3 bases; unmatched junction nucleotides: 4. The TCR comes from a man aged 18 to 30 with COVID-19, enrolled during active disease. The sample taken for sequencing was peripheral blood. V usage is TRBV5-6 and J usage is TRBJ2-7; 7 nucleotides agree with TRBD1. The CDR3 sequence: CASSRGQYYEQYF. In DNA form, the CDR3 reads TGTGCCAGCAGCCGGGGACAGTACTACGAGCAGTACTTC.